Described below is a single TCR beta chain sequence and its context. Its cognate antigen is unknown. Trimming removed 4 bases from V and 4 bases from J, with 10 bases in between. The CDR3 runs 13 residues. CDR1 and CDR2 from the germline V gene are MDHEN and SYDVKM. The data originate from a study of Tregs in tolerant kidney transplant recipients. Whole-study results and caveats: In tolerant patients, donor-specific Tregs outgrew total Tregs, suggesting antigen-driven expansion.

Clones were sequenced by immunoSEQ multiplex PCR, and TCRdb holds only the in-frame ones, with some missing. The repertoire holds more than 60,000 clones, with roughly 88% as singletons. This receptor was taken from a human donor who received a combined kidney and bone marrow transplant. V is TRBV28 and J is TRBJ1-2, with D perhaps TRBD1 (6 bases). The sample consisted of Tregs from blood, taken before the transplant. This chain's CDR3 is CASSSTDSYGYTF. The CDR3 DNA reads TGTGCCAGCAGTTCCACGGACAGCTATGGCTACACCTTC.